Listed here is a single TCR beta chain. Allocation to cohorts depended on clinical history reported by the participants. Trimming shortened V by 1 base and J by 5 bases, and 15 bases separated the two germline ends. The CDR3 consists of 16 residues. Germline V CDR1 and CDR2: MGHRA, YSYEKL. The record originates from a study of blood T cell repertoires in COVID-19. Generated by immunoSEQ multiplex PCR, the TCRdb table keeps only in-frame clones and is missing some. The table has around 240,000 clones, 86% seen once. The TCR sequence derives from a woman between 50 and 59 years old who had recovered from COVID-19. Sequencing was done on a sample of PBMCs or T cells enriched from blood (not recorded which). The chain uses TRBV4-1 and TRBJ2-1; D is unclear. The CDR3 sequence is CASSQGRLDFDNEQFF. The CDR3 DNA sequence: TGCGCCAGCAGCCAAGGCAGGCTGGATTTCGACAATGAGCAGTTCTTC.